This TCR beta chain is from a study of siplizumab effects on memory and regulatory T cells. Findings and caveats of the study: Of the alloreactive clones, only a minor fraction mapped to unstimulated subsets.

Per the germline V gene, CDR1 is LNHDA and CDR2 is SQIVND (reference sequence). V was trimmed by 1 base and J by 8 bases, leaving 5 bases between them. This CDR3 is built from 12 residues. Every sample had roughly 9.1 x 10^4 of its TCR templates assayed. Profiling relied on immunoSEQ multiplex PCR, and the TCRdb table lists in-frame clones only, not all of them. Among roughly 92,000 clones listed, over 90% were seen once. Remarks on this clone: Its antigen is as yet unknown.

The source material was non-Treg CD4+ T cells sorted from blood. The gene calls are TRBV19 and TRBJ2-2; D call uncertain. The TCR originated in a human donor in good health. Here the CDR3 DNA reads TGTGCCAGTAGTATAGTCCGGGGGGAGCTGTTTTTT. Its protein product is CASSIVRGELFF.